These 6 T cell receptor beta chains came from one sample sequenced in a study of CD8+CD57+ T cells in acquired aplastic anemia. Sequenced patients had shown CD8+CD57+ cell expansion by flow cytometry. The use of genomic DNA as template underpinned the TCR beta VDJ and CDR3 profiling. TCRdb itself ran the reads through MiXCR, one entry per CDR3 protein. The data show about half a million distinct CDR3 sequences, around a third seen once. Input material: sorted CD4+, CD8+, or CD8+CD57+ T cells (not recorded which) from PBMCs. These receptors were taken from a human donor with aplastic anemia.

V usage is TRBV19 and J usage is TRBJ2-3, with 13 bases aligning to TRBD2. CDR3 length: 17 amino acids. After removal of 8 bases from V and 0 bases from J, the junction contained 8 bases not matched to a gene. Germline CDR1 LNHDA, CDR2 SQIVND (reference sequence). This CDR3 reads CASSFGLAGASTDTQYF. The CDR3 DNA reads as TGTGCCAGTTCCTTCGGACTAGCGGGAGCTAGCACAGATACGCAGTATTTT.

For this clonotype: This may be a read error, as it is one base from a much larger clone. The V call is TRBV7-9, the J call TRBJ1-2; D might be TRBD1 (5 bases). The CDR3 covers 15 residues. Germline CDR1 reads SEHNR; CDR2 reads FQNEAQ (reference sequence). V lost 4 bases, J lost 6 bases, and 18 bases lay in between. The CDR3 DNA reads TGTGCCAGCAGCTCAGATGGGCGGGGGTTAAATGGCTACACCTTC. This codes for CASSSDGRGLNGYTF.

The sample holds many counts of this clonotype. The rearrangement links TRBV7-6 to TRBJ2-3; 7 nucleotides align to TRBD2. CDR1 SGHVS and CDR2 FNYEAQ come from the germline V gene. With 0 bases clipped from V and 4 bases from J, the junction kept 10 bases outside the gene matches. The CDR3 sequence is 17 residues long. DNA for the CDR3: TGTGCCAGCAGCTTAGCGGCTAGCGGAGCCATCCCAGATACGCAGTATTTT. Protein sequence: CASSLAASGAIPDTQYF.

Details on this clonotype: Compared with germline, one end of the junction differs, possibly owing to a read error. V and J are TRBV6-6 and TRBJ1-1; a possible D gene is TRBD1 (6 bases). CDR1 is MNHNY, CDR2 SVGAGI, per germline (reference sequence). This CDR3 has 13 amino acids. Here the CDR3 reads CASSLTGTTEASF. CDR3 nucleotides: TGTGCCAGCAGTCTTACAGGGACCACTGAAGCTTCCTTT.

The rearrangement joins TRBV7-9 to TRBJ2-5, with a weak D call TRBD1 (6 bases). CDR1 and CDR2 (germline): SEHNR, FQNEAQ (reference sequence). This CDR3 comprises 15 residues. Trimming removed 4 bases at V and 0 bases at J, with 12 bases between. For the CDR3, the DNA is TGTGCCAGCAGCTCCCTACAGGGATACCAAGAGACCCAGTACTTC. This encodes CASSSLQGYQETQYF. Full variable domain (outside the CDR3, taken from reference TRBV7-9 and TRBJ2-5): DTGVSQNPRHKITKRGQNVTFRCDPISEHNRLYWYRQTLGQGPEFLTYFQNEAQLEKSRLLSDRFSAERPKGSFSTLEIQRTEQGDSAMYLCASSSLQGYQETQYFGPGTRLLVL.

The sample holds many counts of this clonotype. The chain links TRBV15 to TRBJ1-3; D ambiguous. The CDR3 runs to 14 residues. Germline assignment: CDR1 LNHNV and CDR2 YYDKDF (reference sequence). Trimming pared 0 bases from V and 4 bases from J, leaving 7 bases between. CDR3: CATSRDHDGNTIYF. In DNA, the CDR3 is TGTGCCACCAGCAGAGATCACGACGGAAACACCATATATTTT.